The sequence of this TCR beta chain was determined in a study of CD8+CD57+ T cells in acquired aplastic anemia. In the study overall: An average of approximately 11 million reads for CD4+ cells was obtained from healthy donors.

TCR beta VDJ and CDR3 were profiled, and genomic DNA was the template. TCRdb redid the calling of the reads with MiXCR, one entry per CDR3 protein. This table holds about 110,000 distinct CDR3 sequences, 51% found once. This CDR3 is 16 amino acids long. The ends were cut back, 6 bases at V and 0 bases at J, with 17 bases in the middle. CDR1 and CDR2 (germline): LGHNT, FRNRAP. This clonotype was counted ten times or more. V usage is TRBV12-5 and J usage is TRBJ1-2, with D perhaps matching TRBD1 (5 bases). Sequenced sample: sorted CD4+, CD8+, or CD8+CD57+ T cells (not recorded which) from PBMCs. The clonotype was recovered from a human donor in good health, serving as a control. The chain's CDR3 is CASGAGALISNYGYTF. CDR3 bases: TGTGCTAGTGGAGCCGGGGCCCTAATCTCTAACTATGGCTACACCTTC.